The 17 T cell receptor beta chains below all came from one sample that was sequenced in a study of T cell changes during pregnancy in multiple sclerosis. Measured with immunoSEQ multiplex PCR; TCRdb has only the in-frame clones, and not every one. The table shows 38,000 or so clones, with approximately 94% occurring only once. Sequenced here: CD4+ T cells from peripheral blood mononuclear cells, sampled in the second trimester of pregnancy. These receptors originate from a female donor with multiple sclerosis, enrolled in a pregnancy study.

The CDR3 here is CSVEAVRGRNGYTF. The CDR3 DNA sequence: TGCAGCGTTGAAGCAGTTAGGGGCCGAAATGGCTACACCTTC. The chain carries TRBV29-1 and TRBJ1-2; possible D gene TRBD1, 5 bases. Per germline, CDR1 SQVTM and CDR2 ANQGSEA. The V and J ends lost 1 base and 6 bases respectively, with 15 bases between them. This CDR3 region has 14 residues.

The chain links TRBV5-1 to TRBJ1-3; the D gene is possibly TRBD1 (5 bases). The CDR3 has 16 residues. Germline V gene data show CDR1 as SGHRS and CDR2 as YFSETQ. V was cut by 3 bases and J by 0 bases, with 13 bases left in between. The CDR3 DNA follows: TGCGCCAGCAGCTCGGCGACAGCAAACTCTGGAAACACCATATATTTT. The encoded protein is CASSSATANSGNTIYF.

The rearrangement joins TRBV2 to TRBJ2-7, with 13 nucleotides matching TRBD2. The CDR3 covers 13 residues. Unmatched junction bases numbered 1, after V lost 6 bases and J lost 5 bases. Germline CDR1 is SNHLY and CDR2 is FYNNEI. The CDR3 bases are TGTGCCAGCAGAACTAGCGGGGGGGACGAGCAGTACTTC. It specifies CASRTSGGDEQYF.

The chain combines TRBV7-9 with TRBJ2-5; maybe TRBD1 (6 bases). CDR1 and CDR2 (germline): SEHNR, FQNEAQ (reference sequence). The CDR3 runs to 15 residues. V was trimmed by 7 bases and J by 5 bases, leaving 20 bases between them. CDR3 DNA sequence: TGTGCCAGCACCTCAGGGGACGTAGGCGGGGAGACCCAGTACTTC. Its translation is CASTSGDVGGETQYF. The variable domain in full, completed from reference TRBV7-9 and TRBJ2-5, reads DTGVSQNPRHKITKRGQNVTFRCDPISEHNRLYWYRQTLGQGPEFLTYFQNEAQLEKSRLLSDRFSAERPKGSFSTLEIQRTEQGDSAMYLCASTSGDVGGETQYFGPGTRLLVL.

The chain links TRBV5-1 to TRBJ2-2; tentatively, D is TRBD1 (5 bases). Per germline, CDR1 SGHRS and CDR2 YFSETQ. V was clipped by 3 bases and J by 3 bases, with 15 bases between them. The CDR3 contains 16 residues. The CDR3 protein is CASSSWGRRDTGELFF. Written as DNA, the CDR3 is TGCGCCAGCAGCTCCTGGGGCAGGCGCGACACCGGGGAGCTGTTTTTT. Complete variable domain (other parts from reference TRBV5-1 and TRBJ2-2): KAGVTQTPRYLIKTRGQQVTLSCSPISGHRSVSWYQQTPGQGLQFLFEYFSETQRNKGNFPGRFSGRQFSNSRSEMNVSTLELGDSALYLCASSSWGRRDTGELFFGEGSRLTVL.

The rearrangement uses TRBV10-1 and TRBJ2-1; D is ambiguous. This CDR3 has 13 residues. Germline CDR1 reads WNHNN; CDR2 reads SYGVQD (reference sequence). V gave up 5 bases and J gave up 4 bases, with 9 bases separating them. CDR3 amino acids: CASSYTPYNEQFF. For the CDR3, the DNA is TGCGCCAGCAGTTACACCCCATACAATGAGCAGTTCTTC.

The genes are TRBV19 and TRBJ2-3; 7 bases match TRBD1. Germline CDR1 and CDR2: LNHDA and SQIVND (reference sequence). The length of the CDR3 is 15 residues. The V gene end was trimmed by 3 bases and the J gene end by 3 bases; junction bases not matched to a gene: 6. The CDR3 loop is CASSILGQTTDTQYF. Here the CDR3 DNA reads TGTGCCAGTAGTATTTTGGGACAGACTACAGATACGCAGTATTTT.

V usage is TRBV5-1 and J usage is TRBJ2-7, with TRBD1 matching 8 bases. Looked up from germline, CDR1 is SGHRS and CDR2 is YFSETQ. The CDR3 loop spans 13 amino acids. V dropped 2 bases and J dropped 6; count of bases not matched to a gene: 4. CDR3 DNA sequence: TGCGCCAGCAGCTTCGGGACAGGCTTCGAGCAGTACTTC. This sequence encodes CASSFGTGFEQYF.

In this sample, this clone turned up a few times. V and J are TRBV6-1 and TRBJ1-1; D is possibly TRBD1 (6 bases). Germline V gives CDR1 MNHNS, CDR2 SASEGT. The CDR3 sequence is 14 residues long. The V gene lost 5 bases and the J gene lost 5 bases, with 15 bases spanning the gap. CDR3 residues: CASSPQGRGTEAFF. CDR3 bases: TGTGCCAGCAGTCCACAGGGAAGGGGGACTGAAGCTTTCTTT.

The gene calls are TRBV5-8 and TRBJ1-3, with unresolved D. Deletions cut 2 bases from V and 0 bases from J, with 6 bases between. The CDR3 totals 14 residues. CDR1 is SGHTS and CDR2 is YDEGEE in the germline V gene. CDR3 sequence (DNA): TGTGCCAGCAGCTTACACCTCTCTGGAAACACCATATATTTT. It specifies CASSLHLSGNTIYF.

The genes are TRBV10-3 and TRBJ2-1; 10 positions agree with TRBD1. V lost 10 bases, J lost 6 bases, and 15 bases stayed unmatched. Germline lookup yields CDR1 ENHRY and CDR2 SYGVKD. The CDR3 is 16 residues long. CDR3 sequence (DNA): TGTGCCACCAATCCCCTTCACTGGACAGGGGGCAATGAGCAGTTCTTC. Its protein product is CATNPLHWTGGNEQFF.

CDR3 nucleotides: TGTGCCAGTAGAGGGGAAGTCGAGCAGTACTTC. It codes for CASRGEVEQYF. V and J are TRBV19 and TRBJ2-7; D perhaps matches TRBD1 (5 bases). The CDR3 has 11 amino acids. Germline CDR1 and CDR2: LNHDA and SQIVND (reference sequence). The V end was cut by 6 bases, the J end by 6 bases, with 9 bases between.

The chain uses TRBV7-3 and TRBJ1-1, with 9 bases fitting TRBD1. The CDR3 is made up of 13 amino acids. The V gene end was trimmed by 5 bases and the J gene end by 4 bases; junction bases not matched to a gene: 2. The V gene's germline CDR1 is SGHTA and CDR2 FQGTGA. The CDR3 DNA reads TGTGCCAGCAGCCAGACAGGGGGCACTGAAGCTTTCTTT. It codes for CASSQTGGTEAFF. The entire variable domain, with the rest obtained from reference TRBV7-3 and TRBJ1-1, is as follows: GAGVSQTPSNKVTEKGKYVELRCDPISGHTALYWYRQSLGQGPEFLIYFQGTGAADDSGLPNDRFFAVRPEGSVSTLKIQRTERGDSAVYLCASSQTGGTEAFFGQGTRLTVV.

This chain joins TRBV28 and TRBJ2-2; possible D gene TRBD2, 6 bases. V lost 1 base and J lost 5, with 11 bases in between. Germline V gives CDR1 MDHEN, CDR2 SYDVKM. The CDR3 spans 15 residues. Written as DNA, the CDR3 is TGTGCCAGCAGTTTATCTGGCGGGAAAACCGGGGAGCTGTTTTTT. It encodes CASSLSGGKTGELFF.

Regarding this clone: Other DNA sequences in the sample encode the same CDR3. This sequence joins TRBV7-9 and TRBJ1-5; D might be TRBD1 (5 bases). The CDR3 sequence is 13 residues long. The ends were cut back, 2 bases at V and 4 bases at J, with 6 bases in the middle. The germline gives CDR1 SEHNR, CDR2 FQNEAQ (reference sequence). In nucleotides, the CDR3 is TGTGCCAGCAGCTTACAGGGTAATCAGCCCCAGCATTTT. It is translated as CASSLQGNQPQHF.

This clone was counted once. This chain's CDR3 is CASSFSYPGQLNNEQFF. The CDR3 DNA reads as TGTGCCAGCAGCTTCTCTTATCCGGGACAGTTAAACAATGAGCAGTTCTTC. The V and J genes are TRBV7-9 and TRBJ2-1, with TRBD1 matching over 7 bases. The CDR3 runs to 17 residues. From germline, CDR1 is SEHNR and CDR2 FQNEAQ (reference sequence). The V segment lost 3 bases and the J segment 5 bases; nucleotides outside the gene matches: 13.

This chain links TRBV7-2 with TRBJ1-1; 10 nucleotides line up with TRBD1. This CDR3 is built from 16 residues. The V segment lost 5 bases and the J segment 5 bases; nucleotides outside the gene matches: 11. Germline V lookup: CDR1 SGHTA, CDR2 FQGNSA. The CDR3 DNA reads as TGTGCCAGCAGCCAAGACAGGGGGCGGCTTAGTACTGAAGCTTTCTTT. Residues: CASSQDRGRLSTEAFF.